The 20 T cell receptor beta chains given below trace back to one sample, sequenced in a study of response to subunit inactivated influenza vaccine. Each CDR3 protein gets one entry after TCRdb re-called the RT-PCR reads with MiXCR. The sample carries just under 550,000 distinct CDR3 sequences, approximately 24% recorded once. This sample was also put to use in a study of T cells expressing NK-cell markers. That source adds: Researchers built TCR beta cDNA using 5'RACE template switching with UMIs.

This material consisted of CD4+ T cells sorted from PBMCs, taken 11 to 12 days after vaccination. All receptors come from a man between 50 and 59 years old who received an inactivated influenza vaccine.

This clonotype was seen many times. CDR3 sequence reads: CASSLGPGQASNQPQHF. In DNA form, the CDR3 reads TGCGCCAGCAGCTTGGGCCCGGGACAGGCGAGCAATCAGCCCCAGCATTTT. The chain uses TRBV5-1 and TRBJ1-5; TRBD1 agrees at 8 bases. The J segment lost 1 base and the V segment lost 0 bases, leaving 6 bases of the junction unmatched. The CDR3 has 17 amino acids. CDR1 is SGHRS and CDR2 is YFSETQ in the germline V gene.

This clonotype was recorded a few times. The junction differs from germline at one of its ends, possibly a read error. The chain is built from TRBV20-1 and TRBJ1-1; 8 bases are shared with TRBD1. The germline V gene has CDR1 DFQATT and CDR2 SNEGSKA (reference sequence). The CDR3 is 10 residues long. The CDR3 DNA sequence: TGCAGTGCTAGGACAATACAGGGGGTCTTT. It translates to CSARTIQGVF.

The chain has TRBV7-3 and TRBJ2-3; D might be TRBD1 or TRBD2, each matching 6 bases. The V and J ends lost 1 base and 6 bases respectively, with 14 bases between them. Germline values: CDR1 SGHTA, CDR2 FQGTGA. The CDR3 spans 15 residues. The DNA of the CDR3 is TGTGCCAGCAGCTTAAACGGAGGGGGTCCGGATACGCAGTATTTT. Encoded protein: CASSLNGGGPDTQYF.

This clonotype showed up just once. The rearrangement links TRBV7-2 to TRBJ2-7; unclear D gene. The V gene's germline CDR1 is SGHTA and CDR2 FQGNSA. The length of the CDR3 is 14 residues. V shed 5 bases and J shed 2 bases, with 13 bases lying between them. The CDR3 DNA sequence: TGTGCCAGCAGCGCACCCCCGCATACCTACGAGCAGTACTTC. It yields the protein CASSAPPHTYEQYF.

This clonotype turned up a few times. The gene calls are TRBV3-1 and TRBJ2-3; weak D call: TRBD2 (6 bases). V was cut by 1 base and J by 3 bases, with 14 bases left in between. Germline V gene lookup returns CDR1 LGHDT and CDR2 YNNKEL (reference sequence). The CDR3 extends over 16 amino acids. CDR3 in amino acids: CASSQVPASVTDTQYF. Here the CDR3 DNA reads TGTGCCAGCAGCCAAGTCCCGGCTAGCGTGACAGATACGCAGTATTTT.

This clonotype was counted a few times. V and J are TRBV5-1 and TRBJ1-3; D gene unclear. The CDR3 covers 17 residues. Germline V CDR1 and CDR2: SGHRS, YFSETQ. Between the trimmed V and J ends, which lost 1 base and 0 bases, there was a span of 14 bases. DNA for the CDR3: TGCGCCAGCAGCTTGAACCAACTTGCTCGCTCTGGAAACACCATATATTTT. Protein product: CASSLNQLARSGNTIYF.

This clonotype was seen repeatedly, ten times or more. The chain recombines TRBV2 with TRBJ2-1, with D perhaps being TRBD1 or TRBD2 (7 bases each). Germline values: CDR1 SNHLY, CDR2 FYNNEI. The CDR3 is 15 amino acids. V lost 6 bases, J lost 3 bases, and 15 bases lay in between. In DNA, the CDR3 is TGTGCCAGCAGCGTGGGAGGGGGCGGCTACAATGAGCAGTTCTTC. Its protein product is CASSVGGGGYNEQFF.

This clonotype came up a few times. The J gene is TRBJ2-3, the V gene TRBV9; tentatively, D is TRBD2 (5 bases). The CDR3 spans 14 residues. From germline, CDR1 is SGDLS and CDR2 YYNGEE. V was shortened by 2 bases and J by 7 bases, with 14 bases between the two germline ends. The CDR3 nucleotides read TGTGCCAGCAGCGTGGCCGGGGTTACAAATACGCAGTATTTT. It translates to CASSVAGVTNTQYF. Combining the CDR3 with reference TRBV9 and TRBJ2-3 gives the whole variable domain DSGVTQTPKHLITATGQRVTLRCSPRSGDLSVYWYQQSLDQGLQFLIQYYNGEERAKGNILERFSAQQFPDLHSELNLSSLELGDSALYFCASSVAGVTNTQYFGPGTRLTVL.

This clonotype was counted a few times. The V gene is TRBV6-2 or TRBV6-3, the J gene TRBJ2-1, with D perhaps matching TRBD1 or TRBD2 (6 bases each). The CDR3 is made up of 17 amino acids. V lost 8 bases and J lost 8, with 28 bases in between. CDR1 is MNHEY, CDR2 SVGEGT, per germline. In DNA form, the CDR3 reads TGTGCCAGCTCCCCCTTTGGGGGGCGTTTAATCAATCATGAGCAGTTCTTC. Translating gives CASSPFGGRLINHEQFF.

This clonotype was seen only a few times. CDR3 amino acids: CASSFQGTGNTIYF. The DNA for the CDR3 is TGTGCCAGCAGCTTCCAGGGAACTGGAAACACCATATATTTT. This sequence joins TRBV7-9 and TRBJ1-3; D might be TRBD1 (5 bases). The V end was cut by 3 bases, the J end by 2 bases, with 8 bases between. The germline gives CDR1 SEHNR, CDR2 FQNEAQ (reference sequence). This CDR3 region has 14 residues.

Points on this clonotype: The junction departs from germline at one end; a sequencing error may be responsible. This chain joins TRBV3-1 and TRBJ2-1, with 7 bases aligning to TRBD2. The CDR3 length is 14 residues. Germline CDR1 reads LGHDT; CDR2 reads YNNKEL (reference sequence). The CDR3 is CACSPGLKRNEQFF. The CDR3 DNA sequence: TGTGCCTGCAGTCCGGGACTAAAGAGGAATGAGCAGTTCTTC.

This CDR3 reads CASSTGQGARGYTF. CDR3 sequence (DNA): TGCGCCAGCAGCACGGGACAGGGGGCGCGAGGCTACACCTTC. The J gene is TRBJ1-2, the V gene TRBV5-1, with 12 nucleotides matching TRBD1. Germline V CDR1 and CDR2: SGHRS, YFSETQ. Trimming at V came to 4 bases and at J to 8 bases, leaving 6 bases not matched to a gene. The CDR3 spans 14 residues.

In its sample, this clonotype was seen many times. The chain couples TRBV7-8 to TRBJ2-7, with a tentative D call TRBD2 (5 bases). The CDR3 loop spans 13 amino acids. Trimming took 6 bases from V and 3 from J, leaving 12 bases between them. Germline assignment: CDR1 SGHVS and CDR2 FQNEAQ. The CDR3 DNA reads TGTGCCAGCAGTCCGGGGATCTTCTACGAGCAGTACTTC. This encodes CASSPGIFYEQYF.

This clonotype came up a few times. CDR3 residues: CASKVGDRGNSPLHF. CDR3 nucleotide sequence: TGTGCCAGCAAAGTCGGGGATAGGGGCAATTCACCCCTCCACTTT. The rearrangement links TRBV6-1 to TRBJ1-6; perhaps TRBD1 as D (5 bases). V lost 7 bases and J lost 7, with 17 bases in between. Germline V lookup: CDR1 MNHNS, CDR2 SASEGT. This CDR3 is 15 amino acids long.

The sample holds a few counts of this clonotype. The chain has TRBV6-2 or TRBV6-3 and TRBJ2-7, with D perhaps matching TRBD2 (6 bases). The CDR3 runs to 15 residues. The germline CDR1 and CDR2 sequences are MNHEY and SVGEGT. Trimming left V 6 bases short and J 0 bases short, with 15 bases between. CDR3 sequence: CASRKGTRSSYEQYF. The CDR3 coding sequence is TGTGCCAGCAGGAAGGGGACTCGAAGCTCCTACGAGCAGTACTTC.

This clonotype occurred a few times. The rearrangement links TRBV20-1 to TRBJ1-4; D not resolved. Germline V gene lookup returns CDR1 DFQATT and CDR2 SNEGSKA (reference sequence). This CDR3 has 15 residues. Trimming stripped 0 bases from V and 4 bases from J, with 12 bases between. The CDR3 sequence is CSARDARRNNEKLFF. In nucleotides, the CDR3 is TGCAGTGCTAGAGATGCGCGGAGGAATAATGAAAAACTGTTTTTT.

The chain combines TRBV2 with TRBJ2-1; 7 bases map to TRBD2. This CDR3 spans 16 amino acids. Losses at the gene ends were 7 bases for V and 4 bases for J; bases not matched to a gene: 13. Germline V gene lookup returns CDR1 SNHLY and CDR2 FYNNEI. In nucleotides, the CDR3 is TGTGCCAGCAAACCACCCCCGGGACTAACGTACAATGAGCAGTTCTTC. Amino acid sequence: CASKPPPGLTYNEQFF.

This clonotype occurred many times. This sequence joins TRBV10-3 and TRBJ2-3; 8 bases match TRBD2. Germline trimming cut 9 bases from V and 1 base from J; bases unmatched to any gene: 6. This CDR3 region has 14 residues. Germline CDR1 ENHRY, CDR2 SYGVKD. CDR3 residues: CAMSQAGGTDTQYF. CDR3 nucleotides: TGTGCCATGTCACAAGCGGGGGGCACAGATACGCAGTATTTT.

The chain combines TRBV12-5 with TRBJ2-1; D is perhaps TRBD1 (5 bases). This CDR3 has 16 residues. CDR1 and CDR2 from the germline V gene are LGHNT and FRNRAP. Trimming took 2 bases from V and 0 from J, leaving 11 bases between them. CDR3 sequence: CASGLRTISSYNEQFF. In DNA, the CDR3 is TGTGCTAGTGGTTTGAGGACAATAAGCTCCTACAATGAGCAGTTCTTC.

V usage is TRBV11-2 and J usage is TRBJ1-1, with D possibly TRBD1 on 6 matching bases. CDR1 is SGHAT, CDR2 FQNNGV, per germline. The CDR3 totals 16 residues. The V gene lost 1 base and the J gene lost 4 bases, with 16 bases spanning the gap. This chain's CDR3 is CASSLGRFSRGTEAFF. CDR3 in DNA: TGTGCCAGCAGCTTAGGGCGCTTTAGCAGGGGCACTGAAGCTTTCTTT.